Listed here are 6 T cell receptor beta chains from one sample, sequenced in a study of T-cell memory formation after mild COVID-19. TCRdb processed the 5' RACE reads anew with MiXCR; each CDR3 protein has one entry. Among under 250,000 distinct CDR3 sequences listed, around 27% were seen once. The sequenced sample consisted of PBMCs or a T cell subset sorted from them (not recorded which). These receptors came from an adult woman who had mild COVID-19 (a few samples of this study predate the infection). Cell type and time point are not known.

This chain links TRBV2 with TRBJ1-6; possibly TRBD1 for D (6 bases). CDR1 and CDR2 from the germline V gene are SNHLY and FYNNEI. V was shortened by 6 bases and J by 8 bases, with 11 bases between the two germline ends. The CDR3 runs to 13 residues. CDR3 sequence reads: CASRRGRDSPLHF. The CDR3 nucleotides are TGTGCCAGCAGGAGGGGGAGGGATTCACCCCTCCACTTT.

This clonotype was observed a handful of times. The rearrangement links TRBV7-2 to TRBJ1-1, with D uncertain. This CDR3 contains 13 residues. In germline, CDR1 is SGHTA, CDR2 FQGNSA. The V and J ends lost 0 bases and 7 bases respectively, with 9 bases between them. The CDR3 reads CASSLARGSEAFF. DNA of the CDR3: TGTGCCAGCAGCTTAGCTCGTGGCAGTGAAGCTTTCTTT.

The V gene is TRBV28, the J gene TRBJ1-2; D call uncertain. Trimming took 3 bases from V and 6 from J, leaving 5 bases between them. Germline V gene lookup returns CDR1 MDHEN and CDR2 SYDVKM. This CDR3 is 11 amino acids long. The DNA for the CDR3 is TGTGCCAGCAGTTTCTCGGATGGCTACACCTTC. Protein: CASSFSDGYTF.

Only a few counts were recorded for this clonotype. The chain combines TRBV7-8 with TRBJ2-7; no reliable D call. CDR1 is SGHVS, CDR2 FQNEAQ, per germline. This CDR3 contains 14 residues. V was shortened by 4 bases and J by 2 bases, with 12 bases between the two germline ends. DNA for the CDR3: TGTGCCAGCAGCTCCACCGGGCTTCCCTACGAGCAGTACTTC. It codes for CASSSTGLPYEQYF.

The rearrangement uses TRBV7-8 and TRBJ2-1; D possibly corresponds to TRBD2 (6 bases). V was trimmed by 4 bases and J by 13 bases, leaving 23 bases between them. The CDR3 is 15 residues long. The germline gives CDR1 SGHVS, CDR2 FQNEAQ. CDR3 sequence (DNA): TGTGCCAGCAGCTCTTACCGGGGAGGCGACGGGGGACAGTTCTTC. It specifies CASSSYRGGDGGQFF. Full variable domain (remainder filled in from reference TRBV7-8 and TRBJ2-1): GAGVSQSPRYKVAKRGQDVALRCDPISGHVSLFWYQQALGQGPEFLTYFQNEAQLDKSGLPSDRFFAERPEGSVSTLKIQRTQQEDSAVYLCASSSYRGGDGGQFFGPGTRLTVL.

The chain couples TRBV21-1 to TRBJ1-3; no check of the table's D call, TRBD1, against the DNA was made. TRBV21-1 is designated a pseudogene. The CDR3 totals 16 residues. The CDR3 DNA reads TGTGCCAGCAGCAAGGGGCGCTCCTACTCTGGAAACACCATATATTTT. Its translation is CASSKGRSYSGNTIYF.